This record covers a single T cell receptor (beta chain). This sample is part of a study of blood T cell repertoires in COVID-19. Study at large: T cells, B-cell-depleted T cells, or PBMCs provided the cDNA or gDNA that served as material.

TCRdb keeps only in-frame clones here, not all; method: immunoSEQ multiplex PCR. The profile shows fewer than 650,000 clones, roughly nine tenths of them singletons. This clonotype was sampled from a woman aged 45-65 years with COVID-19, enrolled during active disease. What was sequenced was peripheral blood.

The CDR3 region is CASGLVIGRGDYGYTF. For the CDR3, the DNA is TGTGCTAGTGGTTTGGTTATAGGCAGGGGGGACTATGGCTACACCTTC. The rearrangement links TRBV12-5 to TRBJ1-2; the match to TRBD1 covers 7 bases. Per the germline V gene, CDR1 is LGHNT and CDR2 is FRNRAP. This CDR3 is built from 16 residues. J was trimmed by 3 bases and V by 0 bases; bases with no gene match: 7.